The source of this TCR beta chain is a study of blood T cell repertoires in COVID-19 (dated by TCRdb to the early 2020s). Turning to the overall study: The collaborator samples originated in the United States, Italy and Spain and spanned the acute and convalescent phases of COVID-19. The prospective study material was composed of cDNA or gDNA derived from T cells, B-cell-depleted T cells, or PBMCs. The dataset comprised deeply sampled blood TCRbeta repertoires from subjects exposed to, actively infected with, or recovered from COVID-19. The repertoires were released in a freely available public database intended as a resource for research on the immune response to SARS-CoV-2. The samples were drawn from the first 160 participants of the ongoing ImmuneRACE study and from 950 to 1,500 subjects provided by 6 global collaborators. Nearly every sample came with metadata listing a de-identified subject ID, COVID-19 status, age in years and sex. Where HLA class I and class II types were available, the types were taken from metadata supplied by the sample provider, not from assay-based typing. What the study reported, not specific to this receptor: The quantity of clinical and demographic metadata differed by source and by participant and was supplied without curation.

TCRbeta CDR3 regions were amplified from genomic DNA by means of the immunoSEQ Assay, a bias-controlled multiplex PCR. Turning to the authors' computational methods: The number of nucleated cells in each sample was estimated from the amplification of reference gene primers within the assay. To quantify the absolute abundance of each unique TCRbeta CDR3 rearrangement, sequence reads were collapsed and filtered. For each sample, productive Simpson clonality was calculated as the square root of Simpson's diversity index across productive rearrangements. This immuneACCESS table, as held by TCRdb, lists in-frame sequences with V and J called but not all clones. Of the missing ones, under half trace to an unresolved V gene in checked studies; the others have no known cause. V, J and clone size reflect that table, while D and trimming were determined from the DNA. In this sample the table shows around 620,000 clones, over 80% of which occur a single time. The ten largest clones capture roughly 0.25% of the sample.

Trimming costs V 5 bases and J 0 bases, and their ends lie 11 bases apart. Looking up the germline V gene yields CDR1 MGHDK and CDR2 SYGVNS. From cysteine to phenylalanine, the CDR3 is 16 amino acids long. The CDR3 DNA has 48 bases and is translated from base 1. About this clone itself: The antigen this receptor binds is unknown. Within one base of it there is no much larger clone, and no base qualities were kept.

The collaborating institutions used their own protocols to collect whole blood in K2EDTA tubes. For TCRbeta analysis, collaborators shipped samples as frozen whole blood, isolated PBMCs, or DNA extracted from either of those sample types. The TCR originated in a woman younger than 35 with acute or convalescent COVID-19. The chain is encoded by TRBV25-1 joined to TRBJ1-6; TRBD1 might be the D gene, on 6 matching bases. Sample: peripheral blood. The sequenced DNA is TGTGCCAGCAGTACCCAGGGGAGCTCCTATAATTCACCCCTCCACTTT. It codes for CASSTQGSSYNSPLHF. Reference TRBV25-1 and TRBJ1-6 genes cover what lies past the CDR3, so the full variable domain is EADIYQTPRYLVIGTGKKITLECSQTMGHDKMYWYQQDPGMELHLIHYSYGVNSTEKGDLSSESTVSRIRTEHFPLTLESARPSHTSQYLCASSTQGSSYNSPLHFGNGTRLTVT.